This record looks at one T cell receptor (beta chain) sequence and its context. What it binds is not known. Read data end 3 residues before the CDR3 end; the end is taken from the germline J gene. This specimen belongs to a study of T cell clonality in common variable immunodeficiency. Study-level findings and limits: Reportedly, TCR beta sequences from common variable immunodeficiency showed fewer deletions and N-nucleotide insertions.

This CDR3 is built from 16 residues. Trimming stripped 5 bases from V and 8 bases from J, with 21 bases between. The V gene's germline CDR1 is LNHDA and CDR2 SQIVND (reference sequence). The CVID group had 15 females and 25 to 30 males, mean age 40. Blood samples were heparinized, roughly 5 to 8 ml per donor. TCRdb keeps only in-frame clones here, not all; method: immunoSEQ multiplex PCR. Observed are about 33,000 clones, no singletons, with the top ten taking 5.5% to 7%. This receptor was taken from a human donor with common variable immunodeficiency. The J gene is TRBJ1-4, the V gene TRBV19; possible D gene TRBD1, 6 bases. The specimen was peripheral blood mononuclear cells. The CDR3 loop is CASSGPRGRGDEKLFF. The DNA read from the CDR3 is TGTGCCAGTAGTGGACCCCGGGGCAGGGGTGACGAAAAA.